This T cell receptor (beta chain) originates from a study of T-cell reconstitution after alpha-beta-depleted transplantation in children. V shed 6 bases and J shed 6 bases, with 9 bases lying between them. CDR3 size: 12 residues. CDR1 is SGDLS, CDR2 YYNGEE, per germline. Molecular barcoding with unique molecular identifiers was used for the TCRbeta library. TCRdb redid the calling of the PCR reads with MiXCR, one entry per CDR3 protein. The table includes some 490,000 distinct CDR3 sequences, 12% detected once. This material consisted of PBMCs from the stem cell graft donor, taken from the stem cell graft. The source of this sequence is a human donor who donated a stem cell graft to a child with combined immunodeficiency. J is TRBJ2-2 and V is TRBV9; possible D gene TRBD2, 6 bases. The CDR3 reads CASNRRAGELFF. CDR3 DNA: TGTGCCAGCAACCGGAGGGCCGGGGAGCTGTTTTTT.